This T cell receptor (beta chain) was obtained from a study of post-analysis software for immune sequencing data. Whole-study results and caveats: TRBV5-6, TRBV5-1 and TRBV20-1 were among four or five TRBV segments more frequent in patients than controls. There was significantly lower normalized Chao1 diversity in multiple sclerosis patients than in controls.

As concerns this clonotype: Antigen: not known.

The CDR3 has 16 residues. CDR1 and CDR2 (germline): ENHRY, SYGVKD. The ends lost 0 bases at V and 5 bases at J; junction bases unmatched: 4. Prepared libraries of TCR beta cDNA carried unique molecular identifiers. Each CDR3 protein is one row after TCRdb ran MiXCR on the PCR reads. Found here are about 680,000 distinct CDR3 sequences, roughly three fifths of them singletons; the top ten hold approximately 10%. This TCR was recovered from a girl aged 2-9 years with multiple sclerosis. The sequencing sample was made of blood. This chain joins TRBV10-3 and TRBJ2-1; 10 nucleotides match TRBD2. CDR3 DNA: TGTGCCATCAGTGAGTCCGGACTAGCGGATAACAATGAGCAGTTCTTC. This codes for CAISESGLADNNEQFF.